These 4 T cell receptor beta chains were all obtained from the same sample, sequenced in a study of T-cell memory formation after mild COVID-19. Each CDR3 protein is one row after TCRdb ran MiXCR on the 5' RACE reads. The sample records more than 450,000 distinct CDR3 sequences, approximately 19% being singletons. Sequencing was performed on PBMCs or a T cell subset sorted from them (not recorded which). These receptors were collected from an adult woman who had mild COVID-19 (a few samples of this study predate the infection). Cell type and time point are not known.

The V and J genes are TRBV4-1 and TRBJ2-1; tentatively, D is TRBD1 or TRBD2 (6 bases each). CDR1 and CDR2 from the germline V gene are MGHRA and YSYEKL. The CDR3 loop spans 17 amino acids. The V end lost 2 bases, the J end lost 5 bases, and 19 bases lay between the germline ends. The CDR3, as DNA: TGCGCCAGCAGCCAACGGACGGGGGCCCTCAAGGACAATGAGCAGTTCTTC. The encoded protein is CASSQRTGALKDNEQFF.

This clonotype turned up a few times. The V call is TRBV9, the J call TRBJ1-1, with D possibly matching TRBD1 (5 bases). Germline-derived CDR1 and CDR2 are SGDLS and YYNGEE. Deletions cut 4 bases from V and 5 bases from J, with 15 bases between. This CDR3 region has 14 residues. The CDR3 here is CASSPLGPRTEAFF. Here the CDR3 DNA reads TGTGCCAGCAGCCCCCTGGGACCGAGAACTGAAGCTTTCTTT.

The CDR3: CATSRDPALGTEAFF. Here the CDR3 DNA reads TGTGCCACCAGCAGAGACCCAGCCCTGGGCACTGAAGCTTTCTTT. The chain carries TRBV15 and TRBJ1-1; D is uncertain. Trimming took off 0 bases at V and 4 bases at J, with 12 bases between the two ends. The germline gives CDR1 LNHNV, CDR2 YYDKDF (reference sequence). This CDR3 contains 15 residues.

This clonotype has only a few counts. J is TRBJ1-3 and V is TRBV6-5; 7 bases fit TRBD1. The CDR3 totals 16 residues. V shed 0 bases, J shed 8 bases, and the junction held 10 bases outside the gene matches. Germline CDR1 and CDR2: MNHEY and SVGAGI. The CDR3 sequence: CASSYSPRTGRDTIYF. The CDR3 DNA sequence: TGTGCCAGCAGTTACTCACCGAGGACAGGAAGAGACACCATATATTTT.